What follows are 19 T cell receptor beta chains derived from one specimen sequenced in a study of response to subunit inactivated influenza vaccine. TCRdb reprocessed the RT-PCR reads via MiXCR and lists one record per CDR3 protein. The repertoire consists of about 520,000 distinct CDR3 sequences, with roughly 25% occurring once and the leading ten covering 1.5% to 2%. The sample was CD4+ T cells sorted from PBMCs, taken roughly 5 days after vaccination. The receptors derive from a man aged 45 to 65 who received an inactivated influenza vaccine.

The table lists this clonotype with a few counts. This rearrangement joins TRBV24-1 to TRBJ1-4, with a possible D match to TRBD1 (5 bases). Germline V lookup: CDR1 KGHDR, CDR2 SFDVKD. V was pared by 5 bases and J by 6 bases, with 12 bases between. The length of the CDR3 is 14 residues. In DNA, the CDR3 is TGTGCCACCAGTGCCCGGGACGGTGATGAAAAACTGTTTTTT. It specifies CATSARDGDEKLFF.

CDR3 residues: CSGAEVSGANVLTF. The CDR3 nucleotides are TGCAGTGGAGCCGAGGTCTCTGGGGCCAACGTCCTGACTTTC. This sequence joins TRBV20-1 and TRBJ2-6, with D hard to call. Looked up from germline, CDR1 is DFQATT and CDR2 is SNEGSKA (reference sequence). Deletions cut 7 bases from V and 0 bases from J, with 10 bases between. The CDR3 spans 14 residues.

The V and J genes are TRBV5-1 and TRBJ2-3; D not certain. V was trimmed by 7 bases and J by 0 bases, leaving 9 bases between them. Per germline, CDR1 SGHRS and CDR2 YFSETQ. The length of the CDR3 is 13 residues. The CDR3 nucleotides are TGCGCCAGCCACGTGGGGAGCACAGATACGCAGTATTTT. Protein product: CASHVGSTDTQYF. Complete variable domain (other parts from reference TRBV5-1 and TRBJ2-3): KAGVTQTPRYLIKTRGQQVTLSCSPISGHRSVSWYQQTPGQGLQFLFEYFSETQRNKGNFPGRFSGRQFSNSRSEMNVSTLELGDSALYLCASHVGSTDTQYFGPGTRLTVL.

This clonotype was found a few times. The rearrangement joins TRBV20-1 to TRBJ2-7; perhaps D is TRBD1 or TRBD2 (7 bases each). CDR1 is DFQATT, CDR2 SNEGSKA, per germline (reference sequence). Trimming left V 3 bases short and J 6 bases short, with 18 bases between. This CDR3 has 14 residues. CDR3 protein: CSASSGGGGSEQYF. The CDR3 DNA is TGCAGTGCTAGTTCAGGGGGGGGCGGGAGCGAGCAGTACTTC.

This chain uses TRBV11-3 with TRBJ2-3; tentatively, D is TRBD2 (6 bases). Per the germline V gene, CDR1 is SGHNT and CDR2 is YENEEA. Trimming took off 6 bases at V and 7 bases at J, with 14 bases between the two ends. The CDR3 length is 13 residues. CDR3 protein: CASSERRGNTQYF. The CDR3 nucleotides read TGTGCCAGCAGTGAAAGGCGGGGAAATACGCAGTATTTT.

This chain joins TRBV20-1 and TRBJ2-7; TRBD1 agrees at 7 bases. The germline CDR1 and CDR2 sequences are DFQATT and SNEGSKA (reference sequence). This CDR3 region has 15 residues. The V and J ends lost 0 bases and 4 bases, in that order; junction bases with no gene match: 9. For the CDR3, the DNA is TGCAGTGCTAGAGAGTTGGCAGGGGGACAGTACGAGCAGTACTTC. It yields the protein CSARELAGGQYEQYF.

The J gene is TRBJ2-7, the V gene TRBV10-3, with D unresolved. The CDR3 has 13 residues. Germline V CDR1 and CDR2: ENHRY, SYGVKD. V lost 5 bases, J lost 2 bases, and 10 bases lay in between. The CDR3: CAISLGAAYEQYF. The CDR3 DNA sequence: TGTGCCATCAGTCTCGGCGCGGCCTACGAGCAGTACTTC.

This clonotype showed up many times. V and J are TRBV20-1 and TRBJ1-2; no reliable D call. V was pared by 0 bases and J by 2 bases, with 7 bases between. The CDR3 runs to 13 residues. Germline lookup yields CDR1 DFQATT and CDR2 SNEGSKA (reference sequence). The CDR3 DNA sequence: TGCAGTGCTAGAGAAGGCAGCAACTATGGCTACACCTTC. Its translation: CSAREGSNYGYTF.

CDR3: CASSLASQTGELFF. CDR3 nucleotide sequence: TGCGCCAGCAGCTTGGCCAGTCAAACCGGGGAGCTGTTTTTT. This chain connects TRBV5-1 to TRBJ2-2; D uncertain. This CDR3 has 14 amino acids. The V gene lost 0 bases and the J gene lost 5 bases, with 8 bases spanning the gap. Germline lookup yields CDR1 SGHRS and CDR2 YFSETQ.

The V and J genes are TRBV12-3 or TRBV12-4 and TRBJ2-5; 7 positions match TRBD1. The length of the CDR3 is 15 residues. Trimming removed 5 bases from V and 4 bases from J; junction bases left unmatched: 10. The CDR3 loop reads CASSALDRMSETQYF. The DNA for the CDR3 is TGTGCCAGCAGTGCATTGGACAGGATGTCAGAGACCCAGTACTTC.

This clonotype has more than one count but fewer than ten. The V and J genes are TRBV7-2 and TRBJ2-5; 7 bases fit TRBD1. The length of the CDR3 is 12 residues. The germline V gene has CDR1 SGHTA and CDR2 FQGNSA. V shed 5 bases, J shed 14 bases, and the junction held 11 bases outside the gene matches. Here the CDR3 reads CASSPRDSRLYF. The CDR3 nucleotides are TGTGCCAGCAGCCCGAGGGACAGCCGGCTCTACTTC.

This clonotype was seen a few times. The CDR3, as DNA: TGTGCCAGCAGCTTAGAACAGCATAATACGCAGTATTTT. It yields the protein CASSLEQHNTQYF. The chain couples TRBV7-8 to TRBJ2-3; D is ambiguous. Germline V gene lookup returns CDR1 SGHVS and CDR2 FQNEAQ. Trimming pared 1 base from V and 7 bases from J, leaving 9 bases between. The CDR3 has 13 amino acids. Complete variable domain (other parts from reference TRBV7-8 and TRBJ2-3): GAGVSQSPRYKVAKRGQDVALRCDPISGHVSLFWYQQALGQGPEFLTYFQNEAQLDKSGLPSDRFFAERPEGSVSTLKIQRTQQEDSAVYLCASSLEQHNTQYFGPGTRLTVL.

This clonotype has at least ten counts. J is TRBJ1-6 and V is TRBV12-3 or TRBV12-4, with TRBD1 matching 10 bases. CDR3 length equals 15 residues. J lost 8 bases, V lost 6 bases, and 7 bases had no gene match. CDR3 nucleotide sequence: TGTGCCAGCAGGACCGGGACAGGGGCGTATTCACCCCTCCACTTT. Translating it yields CASRTGTGAYSPLHF.

The gene calls are TRBV12-3 or TRBV12-4 and TRBJ2-5; 8 bases are shared with TRBD1. V lost 5 bases to trimming and J lost 6 bases; unmatched junction nucleotides: 11. The CDR3 length is 15 residues. The CDR3 region is CASSLTGARPQTQYF. The CDR3 bases are TGTGCCAGCAGTCTGACAGGGGCGCGTCCTCAGACCCAGTACTTC.

This clonotype has only a few counts. The chain employs TRBV4-2 and TRBJ2-3; TRBD2 agrees at 11 bases. The germline V gene encodes CDR1 LGHNA and CDR2 YNFKEQ. This CDR3 contains 16 residues. V lost 4 bases to trimming and J lost 3 bases; unmatched junction nucleotides: 6. The CDR3 coding sequence is TGTGCCAGCAGCCCTACTAGCGGGAGAAGGACAGATACGCAGTATTTT. Translated, it gives CASSPTSGRRTDTQYF.

This clonotype was observed a handful of times. The chain joins TRBV12-3 or TRBV12-4 to TRBJ2-7; a possible D gene is TRBD2 (6 bases). The CDR3 contains 14 residues. Trimming left V 2 bases short and J 4 bases short, with 12 bases between. CDR3 nucleotide sequence: TGTGCCAGCAGTTTATGGCGGGGCGGGTACGAGCAGTACTTC. Amino acid sequence: CASSLWRGGYEQYF.

CDR3 nucleotide sequence: TGCAGTGCCAGGGCTCCGGGGCCAAAATACAATGAGCAGTTCTTC. Amino acid sequence: CSARAPGPKYNEQFF. The rearrangement links TRBV20-1 to TRBJ2-1; either TRBD1 or TRBD2 may fit D (5 bases each). Trimming pared 6 bases from V and 4 bases from J, leaving 19 bases between. CDR1 is DFQATT and CDR2 is SNEGSKA in the germline V gene (reference sequence). The CDR3 runs to 15 residues.

This clonotype has a handful of counts. The chain has TRBV6-2 or TRBV6-3 and TRBJ1-2; D unclear. Per the germline V gene, CDR1 is MNHEY and CDR2 is SVGEGT. Trimming left V 3 bases short and J 6 bases short, with 11 bases between. The CDR3 has 13 amino acids. CDR3 residues: CASSYTRTDGYTF. DNA of the CDR3: TGTGCCAGCAGTTATACTAGGACGGATGGCTACACCTTC.

This chain connects TRBV18 to TRBJ2-1, with D hard to call. V was trimmed by 2 bases and J by 8 bases, leaving 16 bases between them. This CDR3 comprises 15 residues. Looked up from germline, CDR1 is KGHSH and CDR2 is LQKENI. Written as DNA, the CDR3 is TGTGCCAGCTCACCAAATAGAGGCGTGTGGGATGAGCAGTTCTTC. It translates to CASSPNRGVWDEQFF.